These 29 T cell receptor beta chains share one sample of origin, sequenced in a study of shared clonotypes between healthy human individuals. Sequencing was performed with immunoSEQ multiplex PCR; in TCRdb, only in-frame clones are kept and a portion is missing. The sample holds roughly 500,000 clones; about three quarters are singletons and the top ten take over 10%. What was sequenced was PBMCs. The receptors come from a woman aged 40 to 49 in good health. Some clones in this sample may be carry-over from other donors' samples.

The rearrangement uses TRBV7-3 and TRBJ2-3, with D hard to call. Germline-derived CDR1 and CDR2 are SGHTA and FQGTGA. V dropped 5 bases and J dropped 3 bases, with 15 bases sitting between them. The CDR3 contains 15 residues. CDR3 loop: CASSPRAVGTDTQYF. The CDR3 bases are TGTGCCAGCAGCCCCCGGGCCGTGGGGACAGATACGCAGTATTTT.

CDR3 in DNA: TGTGCCAGCAGGCTACTAGCGGGAGGAGGGGAGCAGTACTTC. Its translation is CASRLLAGGGEQYF. V and J are TRBV7-2 and TRBJ2-7; 12 bases match TRBD2. The germline CDR1 and CDR2 sequences are SGHTA and FQGNSA. After removal of 6 bases from V and 7 bases from J, the junction contained 7 bases not matched to a gene. This CDR3 contains 14 residues.

The genes are TRBV6-5 and TRBJ2-1; D may be TRBD1 or TRBD2 (5 bases each). V lost 7 bases and J lost 6, with 16 bases in between. Germline-derived CDR1 and CDR2 are MNHEY and SVGAGI. This CDR3 comprises 14 residues. CDR3 nucleotide sequence: TGTGCCAGCAATCGGGACGGTGGCCCCAATGAGCAGTTCTTC. Translation: CASNRDGGPNEQFF.

Points on this clone: Other DNA variants within this sample encode the same CDR3. This chain links TRBV5-1 with TRBJ2-7; 10 nucleotides match TRBD2. The junction had 0 bases not matched to a gene; V was cut back by 3 bases and J by 0 bases. This CDR3 is built from 14 residues. Per the germline V gene, CDR1 is SGHRS and CDR2 is YFSETQ. The CDR3 spells CASSSSGSSYEQYF. CDR3 sequence (DNA): TGCGCCAGCAGCTCTAGCGGGAGCTCCTACGAGCAGTACTTC.

The chain is built from TRBV28 and TRBJ1-5; unclear D gene. This CDR3 spans 16 amino acids. V lost 4 bases to trimming and J lost 0 bases, with 13 bases between them. Germline V gene data show CDR1 as MDHEN and CDR2 as SYDVKM. In DNA form, the CDR3 reads TGTGCCAGCAGTTCAATGAGCTTCTATAGCAATCAGCCCCAGCATTTT. This sequence encodes CASSSMSFYSNQPQHF.

A few counts support this clone. The chain links TRBV11-1 to TRBJ1-2, with D perhaps TRBD1 (5 bases). Between the trimmed V and J ends, which lost 5 bases and 0 bases, there was a span of 16 bases. The germline CDR1 and CDR2 sequences are SGHAT and FQDESV (reference sequence). The CDR3 totals 16 residues. The CDR3 spells CASSPGRAAANYGYTF. The CDR3 nucleotides are TGTGCCAGCAGCCCGGGCAGGGCGGCCGCTAACTATGGCTACACCTTC.

Concerning this clone itself: Other DNA sequences of this sample code for an identical CDR3. V is TRBV5-4 and J is TRBJ2-1; D possibly corresponds to TRBD2 (6 bases). V shed 0 bases and J shed 6 bases, with 7 bases lying between them. The CDR3 sequence is 13 residues long. CDR1 is SGHNT and CDR2 is YYREEE in the germline V gene (reference sequence). CDR3 in amino acids: CASSLVGGNEQFF. DNA for the CDR3: TGTGCCAGCAGCTTGGTCGGGGGCAATGAGCAGTTCTTC.

The chain recombines TRBV7-9 with TRBJ2-1; 13 positions match TRBD2. From germline, CDR1 is SEHNR and CDR2 FQNEAQ (reference sequence). V trimming: 5 bases; J trimming: 5 bases; junction bases outside the gene matches: 3. CDR3 size: 15 residues. CDR3 sequence (DNA): TGTGCCAGCAGCCAACTAGCGGGAGGGGACAATGAGCAGTTCTTC. It yields the protein CASSQLAGGDNEQFF.

This rearrangement joins TRBV18 to TRBJ2-2; D ambiguous. The CDR3 sequence is 13 residues long. V lost 3 bases to trimming and J lost 0 bases, with 2 bases between them. Germline CDR1 is KGHSH and CDR2 is LQKENI. CDR3 bases: TGTGCCAGCTCACCCGCGAACACCGGGGAGCTGTTTTTT. Translation gives CASSPANTGELFF. Variable domain in full (rest from reference TRBV18 and TRBJ2-2): NAGVMQNPRHLVRRRGQEARLRCSPMKGHSHVYWYRQLPEEGLKFMVYLQKENIIDESGMPKERFSAEFPKEGPSILRIQQVVRGDSAAYFCASSPANTGELFFGEGSRLTVL.

The chain couples TRBV6-6 to TRBJ1-2; D is unresolved. The CDR3 runs to 14 residues. Trimming shortened V by 6 bases and J by 2 bases, and 13 bases separated the two germline ends. Germline V gives CDR1 MNHNY, CDR2 SVGAGI (reference sequence). CDR3 DNA: TGTGCCAGCAGCCTTGACGGACCGAACTATGGCTACACCTTC. This encodes CASSLDGPNYGYTF.

The V and J genes are TRBV6-5 and TRBJ2-1, with 9 bases aligning to TRBD2. The CDR3 runs 15 residues. CDR1 is MNHEY, CDR2 SVGAGI, per germline. V was pared by 7 bases and J by 1 base, with 5 bases of the junction left unmatched. The chain's CDR3 is CASTESGRSYNEQFF. The CDR3 bases are TGTGCCAGCACCGAGAGCGGGAGGTCCTACAATGAGCAGTTCTTC.

To note about this clone: The germline gene is not matched at one end of the junction; a read error may be the cause. The chain uses TRBV7-3 and TRBJ2-7; TRBD2 matches 7 bases. CDR3 length equals 16 residues. From germline, CDR1 is SGHTA and CDR2 FQGTGA. CDR3 sequence (DNA): TGTGTCAGCAGCTTATCACGTGCCCGGGAGGTCCACGAGCAGTACTTC. It codes for CVSSLSRAREVHEQYF.

The chain uses TRBV7-2 and TRBJ1-2; D is uncertain. The CDR3 is made up of 12 amino acids. Trimming shortened V by 6 bases and J by 7 bases, and 12 bases separated the two germline ends. In germline, CDR1 is SGHTA, CDR2 FQGNSA. The CDR3 DNA follows: TGTGCCAGCAGGGGCCTCGCAGGTGGCTACACCTTC. Translating gives CASRGLAGGYTF.

Of note for this clone: In the same sample, other DNA sequences code for this CDR3. The chain is built from TRBV7-9 and TRBJ2-7; tentatively, D is TRBD1 or TRBD2 (5 bases each). This CDR3 contains 15 residues. The V gene's germline CDR1 is SEHNR and CDR2 FQNEAQ (reference sequence). Trimming took 1 base from V and 0 from J, leaving 10 bases between them. The CDR3, as DNA: TGTGCCAGCAGCTTAGGGGGGACGCGCTCCTACGAGCAGTACTTC. Its translation: CASSLGGTRSYEQYF.

V is TRBV19 and J is TRBJ2-3, with 9 bases identical to TRBD1. The CDR3 runs 16 residues. Germline lookup yields CDR1 LNHDA and CDR2 SQIVND (reference sequence). J was trimmed by 5 bases and V by 3 bases; bases with no gene match: 9. The CDR3 sequence: CASSITGTGSEDTQYF. The CDR3 DNA follows: TGTGCCAGTAGTATTACCGGGACAGGGTCGGAAGATACGCAGTATTTT. Drawing the rest from reference TRBV19 and TRBJ2-3, the complete variable domain is DGGITQSPKYLFRKEGQNVTLSCEQNLNHDAMYWYRQDPGQGLRLIYYSQIVNDFQKGDIAEGYSVSREKKESFPLTVTSAQKNPTAFYLCASSITGTGSEDTQYFGPGTRLTVL.

This chain connects TRBV30 to TRBJ2-2; TRBD1 might be the D (6 bases). CDR1 is GTSNPN and CDR2 is SVGIG in the germline V gene (reference sequence). The V and J ends lost 8 bases and 7 bases respectively, with 23 bases between them. The CDR3 has 15 amino acids. Here the CDR3 reads CATNTRGRLLGELFF. The CDR3 region has the DNA TGTGCCACAAATACCAGGGGCCGCCTCCTCGGGGAGCTGTTTTTT.

V gene TRBV29-1 combines with J gene TRBJ2-7; 15 nucleotides align to TRBD2. The CDR3 runs 14 residues. V trimming: 4 bases; J trimming: 3 bases; junction bases outside the gene matches: 1. CDR1 and CDR2 (germline): SQVTM, ANQGSEA. The CDR3 DNA follows: TGCAGCGTTGGGGGACTAGCGGGAGGCTACGAGCAGTACTTC. This sequence encodes CSVGGLAGGYEQYF.

V gene TRBV30 combines with J gene TRBJ1-5; 8 bases align to TRBD1. Trimming took 5 bases from V and 5 from J; bases not matched to a gene: 8. There are 14 residues in the CDR3. Germline CDR1 and CDR2: GTSNPN and SVGIG (reference sequence). The CDR3 DNA follows: TGTGCCTGGTGGGACAGGCGGGTGGATCAGCCCCAGCATTTT. Its protein product is CAWWDRRVDQPQHF. The full variable domain, with the rest looked up from reference TRBV30 and TRBJ1-5, is SQTIHQWPATLVQPVGSPLSLECTVEGTSNPNLYWYRQAAGRGLQLLFYSVGIGQISSEVPQNLSASRPQDRQFILSSKKLLLSDSGFYLCAWWDRRVDQPQHFGDGTRLSIL.

The gene calls are TRBV14 and TRBJ2-7; perhaps TRBD1 as D (6 bases). V was trimmed by 4 bases and J by 3 bases, leaving 16 bases between them. Per the germline V gene, CDR1 is SGHDN and CDR2 is FVKESK. The CDR3 is 15 amino acids. CDR3 bases: TGTGCCAGCAGCCCAGAGAGGGCCAGGGGCTACGAGCAGTACTTC. It codes for CASSPERARGYEQYF.

The chain is built from TRBV11-2 and TRBJ1-2; D is unresolved. The V end lost 1 base, the J end lost 4 bases, and 7 bases lay between the germline ends. CDR1 and CDR2 (germline): SGHAT, FQNNGV. This CDR3 comprises 13 residues. The CDR3 protein is CASSLGPLYGYTF. The CDR3 DNA sequence: TGTGCCAGCAGCTTAGGTCCCCTCTATGGCTACACCTTC.

The chain is built from TRBV6-1 and TRBJ2-7; 9 nucleotides line up with TRBD1. This CDR3 has 12 amino acids. V gave up 10 bases and J gave up 5 bases; unmatched junction bases: 6. Germline CDR1 reads MNHNS; CDR2 reads SASEGT. CDR3 DNA: TGTGCCACCTGGACAGGGGTGGACGAGCAGTACTTC. Protein product: CATWTGVDEQYF.

Only one count was recorded for this clone. J is TRBJ2-7 and V is TRBV5-6; 10 bases are a match to TRBD1. The V and J ends lost 4 bases and 5 bases, in that order; junction bases with no gene match: 12. The CDR3 length is 16 residues. Looked up from germline, CDR1 is SGHDT and CDR2 is YYEEEE. In DNA, the CDR3 is TGTGCCAGCAGCACCGTGACGACCGGGACAGGGGACGAGCAGTACTTC. This gives the protein CASSTVTTGTGDEQYF.

Concerning this clone: The identical CDR3 is also encoded by other nucleotide sequences in the sample. The gene calls are TRBV28 and TRBJ1-6; TRBD1 agrees at 7 bases. The CDR3 is made up of 15 amino acids. V was clipped by 6 bases and J by 5 bases; unmatched bases: 7. CDR1 MDHEN and CDR2 SYDVKM come from the germline V gene. The CDR3 sequence: CASSPIDRDNSPLHF. The CDR3 DNA reads TGTGCCAGCAGCCCCATCGACAGGGATAATTCACCCCTCCACTTT.

This sequence joins TRBV27 and TRBJ2-7; 15 positions match TRBD2. The CDR3 has 18 amino acids. Germline trimming cut 5 bases from V and 6 bases from J; bases unmatched to any gene: 14. Per germline, CDR1 MNHEY and CDR2 SMNVEV (reference sequence). CDR3 in amino acids: CASSLRTSGRARSGEQYF. The CDR3 bases are TGTGCCAGCAGTCTAAGGACTAGCGGGAGGGCCAGATCGGGCGAGCAGTACTTC.

This clone appeared once. The chain combines TRBV7-2 with TRBJ2-3; D not resolved. The CDR3 is made up of 16 amino acids. CDR1 and CDR2 (germline): SGHTA, FQGNSA. Trimming removed 3 bases at V and 1 base at J, with 14 bases between. The CDR3 DNA follows: TGTGCCAGCAGCTTGAGTCGGGCGGCCGGCACAGATACGCAGTATTTT. Translation gives CASSLSRAAGTDTQYF.

This chain links TRBV7-2 with TRBJ2-6; no firm D call. The CDR3 runs 14 residues. Germline loops: CDR1 SGHTA, CDR2 FQGNSA. Trimming shortened V by 3 bases and J by 0 bases, and 3 bases separated the two germline ends. The CDR3 loop reads CASSLASGANVLTF. The CDR3, as DNA: TGTGCCAGCAGCTTGGCCTCTGGGGCCAACGTCCTGACTTTC.

This clone was observed once. At one end, the junction sequence differs from germline, possibly due to a read error. The sample carries other DNA sequences with the same CDR3. The gene calls are TRBV29-1 and TRBJ2-3; D may correspond to TRBD1 or TRBD2 (5 bases each). Germline-derived CDR1 and CDR2 are SQVTM and ANQGSEA. This CDR3 has 13 residues. CDR3 protein: CSVEAWGTDTQYF. Here the CDR3 DNA reads TGTAGCGTTGAGGCTTGGGGGACAGATACGCAGTATTTT.

The chain combines TRBV28 with TRBJ2-2, with 13 bases that match TRBD2. V was clipped by 3 bases and J by 14 bases; unmatched bases: 12. The CDR3 covers 16 residues. Germline lookup yields CDR1 MDHEN and CDR2 SYDVKM. The CDR3, as DNA: TGTGCCAGCAGTTTTATTTCCCTAGGACTAGCGGGAGTACTGTTTTTT. Its protein is CASSFISLGLAGVLFF.

The V and J genes are TRBV18 and TRBJ2-2; 7 bases agree with TRBD1. Germline trimming cut 8 bases from V and 4 bases from J; bases unmatched to any gene: 7. Germline V CDR1 and CDR2: KGHSH, LQKENI. This CDR3 has 14 amino acids. CDR3: CASQGQPVTGELFF. Written as DNA, the CDR3 is TGTGCCAGCCAGGGACAGCCGGTCACCGGGGAGCTGTTTTTT.